This T cell receptor beta chain emerged from a study of blood T cell repertoires in COVID-19 (dated by TCRdb to 2019 to 2021). Background on the whole study: The collaborator samples originated in the United States, Italy and Spain and spanned the acute and convalescent phases of COVID-19. The material from the prospective study consisted of cDNA or gDNA derived from T cells, B-cell-depleted T cells, or PBMCs. The dataset comprised deeply sampled blood TCRbeta repertoires from subjects exposed to, actively infected with, or recovered from COVID-19. The repertoires were made available in a free public database intended to serve as a resource for research on the immune response to SARS-CoV-2. Samples came from the ongoing ImmuneRACE study (first 160 participants) plus 1,254 subjects from 6 global collaborators. Nearly every sample came with metadata listing a de-identified subject ID, COVID-19 status, age in years and sex. Where available, HLA class I and class II types were taken from metadata supplied by the sample provider and were not determined by assay-based typing. General conclusions and limits of the study: How much clinical and demographic metadata was included differed by source and by participant, and the metadata was provided uncurated.

Taken from the germline V gene, the CDR1 and CDR2 loops are SGHRS and YFSETQ. The CDR3 numbers 14 residues from cysteine through phenylalanine. The DNA shown is the 42-base CDR3, in frame from base 1. V trim: 4 bases; J trim: 2 bases; unmatched bases: 2. TCRbeta CDR3 regions were amplified from genomic DNA by means of the immunoSEQ Assay, a bias-controlled multiplex PCR. The authors' analysis ran thus. The number of nucleated cells in each sample was estimated by amplification of reference gene primers within the assay. Sequence reads were collapsed and filtered to measure the absolute abundance of every unique TCRbeta CDR3 rearrangement. Productive Simpson clonality was computed per sample as the square root of Simpson's diversity index over productive rearrangements. This is the immuneACCESS table as TCRdb keeps it, with only in-frame sequences that have V and J called. A part of the clones is gone; compared with another copy, unresolved V genes explain less than half, and the rest is unexplained. The D gene and trimming were derived from the DNA, and the V and J assignments and clone size from that table. Within this sample are 20,000 to 30,000 clones, with around nine tenths of them counted one time only. 2.8% of the sample belongs to the ten largest clones.

Regarding this clone: The target of this receptor is not known. No base-level quality is on record; no much larger clone is a single base apart.

The collaborating institutions used their own protocols to collect whole blood in K2EDTA tubes. For TCRbeta analysis, collaborators shipped samples as frozen whole blood, isolated PBMCs, or DNA extracted from either of those sample types. This TCR came from a human donor in a cohort sampled during active COVID-19. The chain uses TRBV5-1 and TRBJ1-1; TRBD1 aligns with 10 central bases. The sample taken for sequencing was peripheral blood. The DNA reads TGCGCCAGCAGCGGGACAGGGGATAACACTGAAGCTTTCTTT. This encodes CASSGTGDNTEAFF.